This entry concerns a single T cell receptor (beta chain). The record originates from a study of blood T cell repertoires in COVID-19. In the study overall: Samples taken during acute and convalescent COVID-19 were collected in the United States, Italy and Spain. PBMCs, B-cell-depleted T cells, or T cells were the source of the cDNA or gDNA that made up the material.

V lost 5 bases and J lost 3, with 13 bases in between. The germline gives CDR1 SQVTM, CDR2 ANQGSEA. The CDR3 sequence is 13 residues long. Original processing methods: Amplification of reference gene primers provided the estimated nucleated cell counts. The data were produced by immunoSEQ multiplex PCR, yet TCRdb's version contains in-frame clones alone and is incomplete. V, J and clone size are those of that table, while D and trimming were read from the DNA. Among roughly 97,000 clones listed, 75% to 85% were seen once. The receptor comes from a man aged 55 to 69 with acute or convalescent COVID-19. The chain combines TRBV29-1 with TRBJ1-1, with D perhaps matching TRBD1 (5 bases). Sequenced sample: peripheral blood. CDR3: CSVPWGGHTEAFF. Written as DNA, the CDR3 is TGCAGCGTTCCGTGGGGCGGCCACACTGAAGCTTTCTTT.